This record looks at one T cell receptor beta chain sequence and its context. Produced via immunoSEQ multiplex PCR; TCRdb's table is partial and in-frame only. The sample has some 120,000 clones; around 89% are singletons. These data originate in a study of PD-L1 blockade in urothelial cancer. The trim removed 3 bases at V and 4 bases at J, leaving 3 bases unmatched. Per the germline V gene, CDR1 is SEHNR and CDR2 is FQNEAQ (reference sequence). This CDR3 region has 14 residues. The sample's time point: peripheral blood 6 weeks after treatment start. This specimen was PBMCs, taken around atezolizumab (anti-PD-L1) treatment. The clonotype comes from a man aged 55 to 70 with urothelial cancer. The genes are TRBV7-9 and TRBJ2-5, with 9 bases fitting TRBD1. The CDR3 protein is CASSFDRGGETQYF. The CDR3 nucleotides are TGTGCCAGCAGCTTCGACAGGGGGGGAGAGACCCAGTACTTC.